This T cell receptor beta chain was identified in a study of cytomegalovirus exposure and HLA in healthy donors. Amplification used 60 Vbeta primers and 13 Jbeta primers. Libraries were prepared by immunoSEQ multiplex PCR; TCRdb keeps only in-frame clonotypes and omits some of them. The data show 85,000 to 120,000 clones, with about 75% seen just once and 2.5% to 3% held by the top ten. Germline CDR1 reads SGHNT; CDR2 reads YYREEE (reference sequence). The CDR3 consists of 14 residues. The V gene lost 1 base and the J gene lost 4 bases, with 10 bases spanning the gap. This sequence joins TRBV5-4 and TRBJ2-3; D remains unclear. The source of this sequence is a male donor in good health and CMV-seropositive. Sequenced material: PBMCs. CDR3 sequence (DNA): TGTGCCAGCAGCTTGAGAACAGACGCAGATACGCAGTATTTT. Protein: CASSLRTDADTQYF.